This T cell receptor beta chain was found in a study of T cells in Graves' hyperthyroidism and ophthalmopathy. Study in general: Peripheral blood collection took place at initial diagnosis, before any treatment.

This clonotype was counted many times. The CDR3 extends over 14 amino acids. V dropped 4 bases and J dropped 9 bases, with 16 bases sitting between them. The V gene's germline CDR1 is SNHLY and CDR2 FYNNEI. TCR beta CDR3 sequences were amplified from RNA transcripts. Initially, a first-round RT-PCR of the TCR CDR3 employed the HTBI primer set. TCRdb re-called the multiplex PCR reads with MiXCR, one entry per CDR3 protein. Found here are about 290,000 distinct CDR3 sequences, roughly 15% of them singletons; the top ten hold 7% to 9%. The sample consisted of blood. The chain carries TRBV2 and TRBJ2-4; D remains unclear. This TCR was sampled from a woman aged 40 to 50 with Graves' hyperthyroidism. CDR3 coding DNA: TGTGCCAGCAGTGCAGTACAAGGCAGCCCCATTCAGTACTTC. Translating it yields CASSAVQGSPIQYF. Full variable domain (missing parts from reference TRBV2 and TRBJ2-4): EPEVTQTPSHQVTQMGQEVILRCVPISNHLYFYWYRQILGQKVEFLVSFYNNEISEKSEIFDDQFSVERPDGSNFTLKIRSTKLEDSAMYFCASSAVQGSPIQYFGAGTRLSVL.